The source of this TCR beta chain is a study of response to subunit inactivated influenza vaccine. General study results and limits: There was a suggestion from the authors that each seasonal influenza vaccination recruits few new T cells.

MiXCR, run by TCRdb on the RT-PCR reads, gives a single entry per CDR3 protein. The sample has around 520,000 distinct CDR3 sequences; about 10% are singletons. Trimming stripped 0 bases from V and 4 bases from J, with 12 bases between. The CDR3 covers 15 residues. Germline-derived CDR1 and CDR2 are LGHNA and YNFKEQ. In this sample, this clonotype turned up a few times. Its antigen remains unknown. This material consisted of PBMCs from blood, taken on the day of vaccination. The chain joins TRBV4-2 to TRBJ2-5; D unclear. The source of this sequence is a man aged 45-65 years who received an inactivated influenza vaccine. CDR3 bases: TGTGCCAGCAGCCAAGATACCGGCAGACGAGAGACCCAGTACTTC. Its translation: CASSQDTGRRETQYF.